This T cell receptor beta chain was sequenced during a study of identical twins. Unique molecular identifiers were present on the cDNA, and a universal primer site came from template switching. TCRdb used MiXCR to reprocess the 5' RACE reads, holding one entry per CDR3 protein. The sample comprises about 890,000 distinct CDR3 sequences, more than 9% of which are singletons, and 1.5% to 2% rests with the top ten. Notes on the study in general: Monozygotic twin pairs showed more out-of-frame TCR alpha sharing than models estimated.

There are many counts of this clonotype. Antigen unknown. The sample was also reused in another study, on yellow fever vaccine responses in identical twins.

The TCR comes from a woman in her late teens or twenties in good health. The specimen was PBMCs.

CDR3 DNA sequence: TGTGCCAGCAGCTTATCGACCACGCAGTATTTT. This sequence encodes CASSLSTTQYF. This sequence joins TRBV7-2 and TRBJ2-3, with no clear D. Germline values: CDR1 SGHTA, CDR2 FQGNSA. This CDR3 is built from 11 residues. V was clipped by 2 bases and J by 9 bases, with 6 bases between them.